This T cell receptor (beta chain) was identified during a study of blood T cell repertoires in COVID-19. The V gene lost 4 bases and the J gene lost 8 bases, with 12 bases spanning the gap. The V gene's germline CDR1 is ENHRY and CDR2 SYGVKD. This CDR3 contains 13 residues. Produced via immunoSEQ multiplex PCR; TCRdb's table is partial and in-frame only. The table lists approximately 200,000 clones, more than 75% of them singletons. The receptor comes from a woman aged 30 to 39 who had recovered from COVID-19. The chain is built from TRBV10-3 and TRBJ2-1; D perhaps matches TRBD2 (6 bases). The sequenced material came from PBMCs or T cells enriched from blood (not recorded which). CDR3 DNA sequence: TGTGCCATCAGTGGGAGGGCCACCGATGAGCAGTTCTTC. Residues: CAISGRATDEQFF.